Below are 3 T cell receptor beta chains sequenced from a single sample in a study of shared clonotypes between healthy human individuals. Repertoires were generated with immunoSEQ multiplex PCR, while TCRdb's copy carries only in-frame clones and drops some. This sample carries 600,000 to 750,000 clones, approximately 79% of them seen once, and the ten largest clones take around 2%. The sample comprised memory CD4+ T cells sorted from blood. Subset here: CD45RA-negative fraction. These receptors were collected from a woman aged 25 to 39 in good health.

This clone appeared a few times. This chain uses TRBV7-9 with TRBJ2-1; 7 bases are a match to TRBD1. This CDR3 region has 13 residues. The junction had 4 bases not matched to a gene; V was cut back by 5 bases and J by 6 bases. Germline V gene data show CDR1 as SEHNR and CDR2 as FQNEAQ (reference sequence). DNA of the CDR3: TGTGCCAGCAGCGGGGGACAGCGCAATGAGCAGTTCTTC. Its protein is CASSGGQRNEQFF. The variable domain in full, completed from reference TRBV7-9 and TRBJ2-1, reads DTGVSQNPRHKITKRGQNVTFRCDPISEHNRLYWYRQTLGQGPEFLTYFQNEAQLEKSRLLSDRFSAERPKGSFSTLEIQRTEQGDSAMYLCASSGGQRNEQFFGPGTRLTVL.

This chain joins TRBV10-1 and TRBJ1-2; D unresolved. Germline V gene data show CDR1 as WNHNN and CDR2 as SYGVQD (reference sequence). This CDR3 is 18 amino acids long. V was cut by 2 bases and J by 5 bases, with 24 bases left in between. CDR3 amino acids: CASSEPGLQILPPYGYTF. The CDR3, as DNA: TGCGCCAGCAGTGAGCCCGGTTTGCAGATCCTCCCTCCGTATGGCTACACCTTC.

As for this clone: Other nucleotide sequences from this sample produce the same CDR3. This chain joins TRBV28 and TRBJ2-3, with D possibly called TRBD1 or TRBD2 (5 bases each). Trimming removed 7 bases from V and 1 base from J, with 12 bases in between. Germline lookup yields CDR1 MDHEN and CDR2 SYDVKM. The CDR3 loop spans 14 amino acids. CDR3 residues: CASIPPGRTDTQYF. The CDR3 DNA is TGTGCCAGCATTCCCCCGGGGCGCACAGATACGCAGTATTTT.